Following are 21 T cell receptor beta chains from one sample sequenced in a study of identical twins. From the 5' RACE reads, TCRdb called clonotypes with MiXCR, one entry per CDR3 protein. The sample has a few hundred thousand distinct CDR3 sequences, approximately 10% seen once. Another study also made use of these data, one on yellow fever vaccine responses in identical twins.

The specimen was PBMCs. These receptors were obtained from a woman younger than 30 in good health.

This clonotype was observed a handful of times. The CDR3: CASSVQREGDADTQYF. DNA for the CDR3: TGTGCCAGCAGCGTCCAGCGGGAGGGCGACGCAGATACGCAGTATTTT. The J gene is TRBJ2-3, the V gene TRBV4-2, with 10 bases that match TRBD2. The germline V gene has CDR1 LGHNA and CDR2 YNFKEQ. There are 16 residues in the CDR3. Trimming took 5 bases from V and 4 from J; bases not matched to a gene: 9.

J is TRBJ2-3 and V is TRBV29-1; possible D gene TRBD2, 5 bases. V was clipped by 7 bases and J by 1 base, with 12 bases between them. The CDR3 sequence is 13 residues long. The germline V gene has CDR1 SQVTM and CDR2 ANQGSEA. CDR3 nucleotide sequence: TGCAGCGCCGCGAGGGATGGCACAGATACGCAGTATTTT. This sequence encodes CSAARDGTDTQYF.

In this sample, this clonotype turned up a few times. The V gene is TRBV20-1, the J gene TRBJ2-3; D perhaps matches TRBD1 (6 bases). Germline-derived CDR1 and CDR2 are DFQATT and SNEGSKA (reference sequence). Trimming took off 5 bases at V and 3 bases at J, with 18 bases between the two ends. The CDR3 consists of 15 residues. CDR3 DNA sequence: TGCAGTGCTGCCGGGATCCAGGGGCTTACAGATACGCAGTATTTT. This gives the protein CSAAGIQGLTDTQYF.

This clonotype was counted between two and nine times. The rearrangement links TRBV29-1 to TRBJ2-1, with 12 bases that match TRBD2. The CDR3 is 15 residues long. The junction had 10 bases not matched to a gene; V was cut back by 5 bases and J by 8 bases. Germline assignment: CDR1 SQVTM and CDR2 ANQGSEA. CDR3 sequence (DNA): TGCAGCGTTCGACTAGCGGGAGAACCCTGGGATGAGCAGTTCTTC. Translating gives CSVRLAGEPWDEQFF.

The chain couples TRBV28 to TRBJ2-5, with D perhaps TRBD1 or TRBD2 (5 bases each). The V gene lost 7 bases and the J gene lost 5 bases, with 20 bases spanning the gap. The CDR3 length is 15 residues. Germline loops: CDR1 MDHEN, CDR2 SYDVKM. CDR3: CASTQSRVGDETQYF. CDR3 coding DNA: TGTGCCAGCACCCAAAGTCGGGTAGGGGACGAGACCCAGTACTTC.

The chain links TRBV20-1 to TRBJ2-3, with unresolved D. This CDR3 has 14 amino acids. In germline, CDR1 is DFQATT, CDR2 SNEGSKA (reference sequence). V was pared by 1 base and J by 7 bases, with 15 bases between. As DNA, the CDR3 is TGCAGTGCTAGAGCTCGGCGGACCACTTATACGCAGTATTTT. This translates into CSARARRTTYTQYF.

This clonotype was seen a few times. The chain recombines TRBV7-3 with TRBJ2-2, with D uncertain. V was pared by 5 bases and J by 6 bases, with 7 bases between. Germline CDR1 reads SGHTA; CDR2 reads FQGTGA. The CDR3 consists of 12 residues. CDR3 nucleotide sequence: TGTGCCAGCAGCACCCAGTCCGGGGAGCTGTTTTTT. This translates into CASSTQSGELFF.

This clonotype was recorded at least ten times. The V call is TRBV29-1, the J call TRBJ2-1; 10 nucleotides agree with TRBD2. J gave up 8 bases and V 1 base, and 17 bases lay outside the gene matches. The CDR3 totals 18 residues. Per the germline V gene, CDR1 is SQVTM and CDR2 is ANQGSEA. The CDR3 reads CSVEGASVSSGSLHEQFF. CDR3 in DNA: TGCAGCGTTGAAGGGGCCTCGGTCTCTAGCGGGAGTTTGCATGAGCAGTTCTTC.

This chain connects TRBV4-2 to TRBJ2-7; 9 nucleotides line up with TRBD1. The length of the CDR3 is 16 residues. Germline loops: CDR1 LGHNA, CDR2 YNFKEQ. With V trimmed by 1 base and J by 0 bases, 4 bases remained unmatched. In DNA, the CDR3 is TGTGCCAGCAGCCAAGGCGCGGACAGGGGCTCCTACGAGCAGTACTTC. Its translation: CASSQGADRGSYEQYF.

This clonotype was seen more than once but under ten times. V usage is TRBV20-1 and J usage is TRBJ2-3; 9 nucleotides match TRBD2. J lost 8 bases, V lost 0 bases, and 9 bases had no gene match. The CDR3 spans 15 residues. The germline V gene encodes CDR1 DFQATT and CDR2 SNEGSKA (reference sequence). This CDR3 reads CSARDRLAGTSTQYF. CDR3 coding DNA: TGCAGTGCTAGAGATCGGCTAGCGGGAACCAGTACGCAGTATTTT.

This sequence joins TRBV9 and TRBJ2-7; 13 nucleotides align to TRBD2. This CDR3 is built from 15 residues. Germline V gives CDR1 SGDLS, CDR2 YYNGEE. Trimming at V came to 3 bases and at J to 5 bases, leaving 5 bases not matched to a gene. CDR3 coding DNA: TGTGCCAGCAGCGCGGGGACTAGCGGGGTCCACGAGCAGTACTTC. This sequence encodes CASSAGTSGVHEQYF.

This clonotype was detected ten times or more. The chain recombines TRBV11-2 with TRBJ1-6; the D is unclear. CDR1 and CDR2 from the germline V gene are SGHAT and FQNNGV. The germline V and J ends were trimmed by 1 base and 9 bases, with 1 base remaining between them. The CDR3 is 11 residues long. The CDR3 sequence is CASSLGSPLHF. CDR3 nucleotides: TGTGCCAGCAGCTTAGGTTCACCCCTCCACTTT.

This clonotype was counted between two and nine times. The rearrangement uses TRBV7-2 and TRBJ2-7; 9 nucleotides match TRBD1. Germline V CDR1 and CDR2: SGHTA, FQGNSA. The CDR3 spans 16 residues. The V and J ends lost 6 bases and 5 bases, in that order; junction bases with no gene match: 14. In nucleotides, the CDR3 is TGTGCCAGCAGGACCACCGCCGGGACAGGGTCCGACGAGCAGTACTTC. Its protein product is CASRTTAGTGSDEQYF.

The rearrangement joins TRBV6-5 to TRBJ1-1, with D unclear. Germline assignment: CDR1 MNHEY and CDR2 SVGAGI. Trimming pared 0 bases from V and 1 base from J, leaving 9 bases between. CDR3 size: 15 residues. CDR3 sequence (DNA): TGTGCCAGCAGTTACTCGGGCGGCAAGAACACTGAAGCTTTCTTT. Protein product: CASSYSGGKNTEAFF.

This clonotype was detected only a few times. V gene TRBV29-1 combines with J gene TRBJ1-1; D might be TRBD1 (5 bases). From germline, CDR1 is SQVTM and CDR2 ANQGSEA. Trimming stripped 7 bases from V and 7 bases from J, with 13 bases between. The CDR3 length is 11 residues. The CDR3 region has the DNA TGCAGCGGACGGTCAGGGAATGAAGCTTTCTTT. As protein: CSGRSGNEAFF.

The table lists this clonotype with many counts. V is TRBV28 and J is TRBJ2-2; D might be TRBD2 (5 bases). This CDR3 has 15 residues. In germline, CDR1 is MDHEN, CDR2 SYDVKM. Trimming stripped 8 bases from V and 3 bases from J, with 16 bases between. The chain's CDR3 is CASDGDPRDTGELFF. The CDR3 DNA follows: TGTGCCAGCGACGGGGATCCGAGAGACACCGGGGAGCTGTTTTTT.

This clonotype was counted at least ten times. The chain employs TRBV29-1 and TRBJ2-1, with TRBD2 matching over 7 bases. Trimming took 6 bases from V and 4 from J; bases not matched to a gene: 9. The length of the CDR3 is 14 residues. From germline, CDR1 is SQVTM and CDR2 ANQGSEA. As DNA, the CDR3 is TGCAGCGTGGAGCTAGCGGAGACATACAATGAGCAGTTCTTC. Protein: CSVELAETYNEQFF.

This clonotype was seen many times. The V gene is TRBV29-1, the J gene TRBJ2-1; the match to TRBD2 covers 12 bases. Germline V gene lookup returns CDR1 SQVTM and CDR2 ANQGSEA. Trimming took 2 bases from V and 3 from J; bases not matched to a gene: 5. This CDR3 comprises 16 residues. This CDR3 reads CSVEPGLAGSYNEQFF. The CDR3 DNA reads as TGCAGCGTTGAACCTGGACTAGCGGGAAGCTACAATGAGCAGTTCTTC.

This clonotype was observed a handful of times. The CDR3 nucleotides are TGCGCCAGCCAACAGACCACGAACACCGGGGAGCTGTTTTTT. It encodes CASQQTTNTGELFF. The rearrangement uses TRBV5-1 and TRBJ2-2; D uncertain. V dropped 7 bases and J dropped 0 bases, with 10 bases sitting between them. The CDR3 is made up of 14 amino acids. CDR1 is SGHRS, CDR2 YFSETQ, per germline. The whole variable domain, filled in from reference TRBV5-1 and TRBJ2-2, reads KAGVTQTPRYLIKTRGQQVTLSCSPISGHRSVSWYQQTPGQGLQFLFEYFSETQRNKGNFPGRFSGRQFSNSRSEMNVSTLELGDSALYLCASQQTTNTGELFFGEGSRLTVL.

The V call is TRBV7-3, the J call TRBJ2-3; the D gene is possibly TRBD1 (6 bases). Looked up from germline, CDR1 is SGHTA and CDR2 is FQGTGA. V shed 5 bases and J shed 0 bases, with 15 bases lying between them. The CDR3 consists of 16 residues. CDR3 nucleotide sequence: TGTGCCAGCAGCAAATATAGGGGGATGAGCACAGATACGCAGTATTTT. This gives the protein CASSKYRGMSTDTQYF.

The V gene is TRBV2, the J gene TRBJ2-1; 7 nucleotides agree with TRBD2. CDR1 and CDR2 from the germline V gene are SNHLY and FYNNEI. This CDR3 spans 16 amino acids. Trimming at V came to 3 bases and at J to 3 bases, leaving 8 bases not matched to a gene. CDR3 nucleotides: TGTGCCAGCAGTGAGAGGACTAGGACTAACTACAATGAGCAGTTCTTC. Its protein product is CASSERTRTNYNEQFF.